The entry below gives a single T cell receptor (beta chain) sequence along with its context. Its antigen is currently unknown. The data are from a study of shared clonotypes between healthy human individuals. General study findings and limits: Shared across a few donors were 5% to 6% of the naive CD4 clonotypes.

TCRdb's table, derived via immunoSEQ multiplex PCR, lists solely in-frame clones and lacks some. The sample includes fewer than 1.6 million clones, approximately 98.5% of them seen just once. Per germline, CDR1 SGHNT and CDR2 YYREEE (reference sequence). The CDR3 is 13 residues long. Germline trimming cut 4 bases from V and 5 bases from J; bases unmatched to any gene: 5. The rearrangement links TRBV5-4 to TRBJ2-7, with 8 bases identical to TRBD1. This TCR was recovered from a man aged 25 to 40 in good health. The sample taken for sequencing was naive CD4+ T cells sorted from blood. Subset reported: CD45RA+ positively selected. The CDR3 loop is CASSTTGEHEQYF. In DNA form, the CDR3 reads TGTGCCAGCAGCACGACAGGGGAGCACGAGCAGTACTTC.